The sequence of this T cell receptor beta chain was determined in a study of blood T cells in healthy people across ages. The study's findings and limits: Diversity was higher, and naive CD4+ cells more numerous, in long-lived donors than in aged donors.

The use of a sample-barcoded 5' primer and a J-beta primer mix characterized a second PCR of roughly 6 to 11 cycles. Using its own MiXCR run on the 5' RACE reads, TCRdb lists one record per CDR3 protein. The sample has about 640,000 distinct CDR3 sequences, about 53% seen once. J lost 4 bases, V lost 8 bases, and 12 bases had no gene match. The CDR3 consists of 15 residues. The germline CDR1 and CDR2 sequences are MGHDK and SYGVNS. Each of the donors had roughly 9.3 milliliters of peripheral blood drawn into EDTA-treated Vacutainer tubes. With regard to this clonotype: As yet, its antigen is unknown.

The chain has TRBV25-1 and TRBJ2-3; 7 bases are shared with TRBD1. Sequencing was done on a sample of blood. The receptor comes from a man in his fifties or sixties in good health. The CDR3 sequence is CASAAPDRIADTQYF. The DNA of the CDR3 is TGTGCCAGCGCTGCCCCGGACAGGATTGCAGATACGCAGTATTTT. The full variable domain, in which reference TRBV25-1 and TRBJ2-3 provide the parts outside the CDR3, is EADIYQTPRYLVIGTGKKITLECSQTMGHDKMYWYQQDPGMELHLIHYSYGVNSTEKGDLSSESTVSRIRTEHFPLTLESARPSHTSQYLCASAAPDRIADTQYFGPGTRLTVL.